Each of the 32 T cell receptor beta chains below was sequenced from the same sample in a study of blood T cell repertoires in COVID-19. Sequencing was performed with immunoSEQ multiplex PCR; in TCRdb, only in-frame clones are kept and a portion is missing. Here the sample spans approximately 140,000 clones, 87% being singletons. The sample was peripheral blood. Every receptor here comes from a woman aged 55 to 70 with active or convalescent COVID-19.

This chain links TRBV18 with TRBJ1-2; no reliable D call. Germline CDR1 KGHSH, CDR2 LQKENI. Deletions cut 3 bases from V and 4 bases from J, with 12 bases between. The CDR3 totals 14 residues. The CDR3 loop is CASSPTPARYGYTF. CDR3 nucleotide sequence: TGTGCCAGCTCACCCACGCCCGCGCGCTATGGCTACACCTTC.

The CDR3 nucleotides read TGTGCCAGCAGCCCCGGGGACTATGGCTACACCTTC. Translated, it gives CASSPGDYGYTF. The chain uses TRBV6-2 or TRBV6-3 and TRBJ1-2; D remains unclear. Germline loops: CDR1 MNHEY, CDR2 SVGEGT. V was shortened by 6 bases and J by 3 bases, with 8 bases between the two germline ends. CDR3 length: 12 amino acids.

This chain uses TRBV19 with TRBJ1-1; 12 positions match TRBD1. Germline V gives CDR1 LNHDA, CDR2 SQIVND (reference sequence). The CDR3 length is 18 residues. Trimming cost V 5 bases and J 0 bases; bases outside gene matches: 10. The CDR3 reads CASSPTTGTGGLNTEAFF. CDR3 coding DNA: TGTGCCAGTAGTCCCACTACCGGGACAGGGGGCTTGAACACTGAAGCTTTCTTT.

The gene calls are TRBV12-3 or TRBV12-4 and TRBJ1-2; D is possibly TRBD1 (6 bases). V shed 5 bases and J shed 4 bases, with 11 bases lying between them. The CDR3 runs 13 residues. DNA for the CDR3: TGTGCCAGCAGTCGGGACACCTCCTATGGCTACACCTTC. This translates into CASSRDTSYGYTF.

The genes are TRBV4-1 and TRBJ2-3; D not resolved. This CDR3 spans 13 amino acids. Germline V CDR1 and CDR2: MGHRA, YSYEKL. The V gene lost 4 bases and the J gene lost 5 bases, with 10 bases spanning the gap. The CDR3 loop is CASSLGVKDTQYF. CDR3 bases: TGCGCCAGCAGCCTTGGAGTCAAAGATACGCAGTATTTT.

The CDR3 sequence: CASSPGGITEAFF. Here the CDR3 DNA reads TGTGCCAGCAGCCCAGGGGGGATTACTGAAGCTTTCTTT. The chain employs TRBV11-1 and TRBJ1-1, with 7 bases fitting TRBD1. The CDR3 spans 13 residues. V was clipped by 5 bases and J by 5 bases; unmatched bases: 5. Germline-derived CDR1 and CDR2 are SGHAT and FQDESV (reference sequence).

This chain connects TRBV15 to TRBJ2-3; 9 bases agree with TRBD1. CDR1 and CDR2 from the germline V gene are LNHNV and YYDKDF (reference sequence). This CDR3 comprises 19 residues. V gave up 5 bases and J gave up 3 bases; unmatched junction bases: 18. For the CDR3, the DNA is TGTGCCACCAGCTTGCTCCAAAGAGGACAGGGGCTTATGACAGATACGCAGTATTTT. It yields the protein CATSLLQRGQGLMTDTQYF.

This chain links TRBV7-8 with TRBJ1-6; the D is unclear. This CDR3 is 15 amino acids long. The germline V and J ends were trimmed by 1 base and 4 bases, with 8 bases remaining between them. Germline loops: CDR1 SGHVS, CDR2 FQNEAQ. This CDR3 reads CASSLDSEYNSPLHF. In nucleotides, the CDR3 is TGTGCCAGCAGCTTAGATTCGGAGTATAATTCACCCCTCCACTTT.

The rearrangement uses TRBV5-4 and TRBJ1-6; 7 positions agree with TRBD1. The germline CDR1 and CDR2 sequences are SGHNT and YYREEE (reference sequence). V shed 4 bases and J 8 bases; nucleotides not matched to a gene: 3. The CDR3 is made up of 13 amino acids. CDR3 in amino acids: CASSGQGDSPLHF. The DNA of the CDR3 is TGTGCCAGCAGCGGGCAGGGGGATTCACCCCTCCACTTT.

The rearrangement uses TRBV7-9 and TRBJ1-2; perhaps TRBD1 as D (6 bases). The CDR3 contains 13 residues. Germline CDR1 is SEHNR and CDR2 is FQNEAQ (reference sequence). With 5 bases removed from V and 4 bases from J, the gap between germline ends came to 11 bases. CDR3 amino acids: CASSPGAGYGYTF. The CDR3 coding sequence is TGTGCCAGCAGCCCAGGGGCCGGCTATGGCTACACCTTC.

The rearrangement joins TRBV6-5 to TRBJ1-4, with D perhaps TRBD1 (5 bases). V was shortened by 7 bases and J by 5 bases, with 14 bases between the two germline ends. This CDR3 is built from 14 residues. CDR1 is MNHEY, CDR2 SVGAGI, per germline. In nucleotides, the CDR3 is TGTGCCAGCACCTCAGGTGGGGGGAATGAAAAACTGTTTTTT. This gives the protein CASTSGGGNEKLFF.

The chain links TRBV15 to TRBJ1-5; no reliable D call. This CDR3 contains 14 residues. V lost 1 base and J 3 bases, leaving 7 bases between the germline ends. Germline V gene data show CDR1 as LNHNV and CDR2 as YYDKDF (reference sequence). CDR3 residues: CATSRAGPNQPQHF. CDR3 DNA sequence: TGTGCCACCAGCAGAGCTGGGCCCAATCAGCCCCAGCATTTT.

This clone was detected once. The chain employs TRBV19 and TRBJ1-2; 7 bases are shared with TRBD1. The V gene's germline CDR1 is LNHDA and CDR2 SQIVND (reference sequence). The CDR3 has 13 residues. V gave up 7 bases and J gave up 4 bases; unmatched junction bases: 6. The CDR3 reads CASTMDRTYGYTF. In DNA form, the CDR3 reads TGTGCCAGTACCATGGACAGGACCTATGGCTACACCTTC.

This sequence joins TRBV27 and TRBJ2-1; TRBD2 agrees at 9 bases. Losses at the gene ends were 2 bases for V and 6 bases for J; bases not matched to a gene: 5. The germline V gene has CDR1 MNHEY and CDR2 SMNVEV (reference sequence). This CDR3 has 15 amino acids. The CDR3 bases are TGTGCCAGCAGTTTAGAGCGGGGGGTTCTCAATGAGCAGTTCTTC. It specifies CASSLERGVLNEQFF.

The J gene is TRBJ2-2, the V gene TRBV5-1; no firm D call. Germline CDR1 SGHRS, CDR2 YFSETQ. Trimming pared 4 bases from V and 6 bases from J, leaving 22 bases between. This CDR3 is 17 amino acids long. The CDR3 nucleotides read TGCGCCAGCAGCGGGCAAGCTACGGTAATGCAGGCCGGGGAGCTGTTTTTT. Translating it yields CASSGQATVMQAGELFF. The entire variable domain, with the rest obtained from reference TRBV5-1 and TRBJ2-2, is as follows: KAGVTQTPRYLIKTRGQQVTLSCSPISGHRSVSWYQQTPGQGLQFLFEYFSETQRNKGNFPGRFSGRQFSNSRSEMNVSTLELGDSALYLCASSGQATVMQAGELFFGEGSRLTVL.

The chain is built from TRBV18 and TRBJ2-1; 8 positions match TRBD1. Germline CDR1 and CDR2: KGHSH and LQKENI. V trimming: 0 bases; J trimming: 6 bases; junction bases outside the gene matches: 4. The CDR3 is made up of 15 amino acids. CDR3 residues: CASSPPTQGGNEQFF. The DNA for the CDR3 is TGTGCCAGCTCACCACCCACACAGGGGGGCAATGAGCAGTTCTTC.

The CDR3 nucleotides read TGTGCCAGCGCGCCAGATATGGAGTACGAGCAGTACTTC. Encoded protein: CASAPDMEYEQYF. The chain carries TRBV2 and TRBJ2-7; D ambiguous. The germline V gene has CDR1 SNHLY and CDR2 FYNNEI. V dropped 8 bases and J dropped 4 bases, with 15 bases sitting between them. This CDR3 has 13 residues. The full variable domain, completed using reference TRBV2 and TRBJ2-7, is EPEVTQTPSHQVTQMGQEVILRCVPISNHLYFYWYRQILGQKVEFLVSFYNNEISEKSEIFDDQFSVERPDGSNFTLKIRSTKLEDSAMYFCASAPDMEYEQYFGPGTRLTVT.

V is TRBV7-9 and J is TRBJ2-1; TRBD2 aligns across 10 bases. V dropped 6 bases and J dropped 7; count of bases not matched to a gene: 9. Germline CDR1 reads SEHNR; CDR2 reads FQNEAQ (reference sequence). The CDR3 extends over 15 amino acids. The CDR3 spells CASSTSGGEDNEQFF. CDR3 nucleotides: TGTGCCAGCAGTACAAGCGGGGGGGAAGATAATGAGCAGTTCTTC.

V gene TRBV5-6 combines with J gene TRBJ2-7; perhaps TRBD1 as D (6 bases). The CDR3 has 17 amino acids. Germline V gene sequence: CDR1 SGHDT, CDR2 YYEEEE. Trimming took off 0 bases at V and 2 bases at J, with 18 bases between the two ends. The DNA of the CDR3 is TGTGCCAGCAGCTTGGCCGGACAACAGGGCTACACCTACGAGCAGTACTTC. As protein: CASSLAGQQGYTYEQYF.

This sequence joins TRBV13 and TRBJ2-5; possibly TRBD1 for D (6 bases). Per the germline V gene, CDR1 is PRHDT and CDR2 is FYEKMQ (reference sequence). The CDR3 length is 13 residues. Trimming removed 4 bases from V and 2 bases from J, with 8 bases in between. The CDR3 region has the DNA TGTGCCAGCAGCTCAGGGACACAAGAGACCCAGTACTTC. Translating it yields CASSSGTQETQYF.

V is TRBV18 and J is TRBJ2-6; D is unclear. There are 15 residues in the CDR3. Per the germline V gene, CDR1 is KGHSH and CDR2 is LQKENI. Trimming left V 2 bases short and J 1 base short, with 6 bases between. The CDR3 region has the DNA TGTGCCAGCTCACCATTACAGTCTGGGGCCAACGTCCTGACTTTC. As protein: CASSPLQSGANVLTF.

The genes are TRBV12-3 or TRBV12-4 and TRBJ1-2; D is uncertain. The ends were cut back, 2 bases at V and 4 bases at J, with 8 bases in the middle. This CDR3 region has 13 residues. CDR3 amino acids: CASSLYSSYGYTF. The DNA for the CDR3 is TGTGCCAGCAGTTTATATAGCAGCTATGGCTACACCTTC.

The rearrangement links TRBV10-2 to TRBJ1-5; D unresolved. The germline V gene encodes CDR1 WSHSY and CDR2 SAAADI. This CDR3 spans 13 amino acids. The V end lost 8 bases, the J end lost 0 bases, and 8 bases lay between the germline ends. The CDR3 spells CASPWSSNQPQHF. DNA of the CDR3: TGCGCCAGCCCATGGAGTAGCAATCAGCCCCAGCATTTT.

The gene calls are TRBV6-2 or TRBV6-3 and TRBJ1-6; possible D gene TRBD1, 6 bases. The CDR3 has 14 amino acids. The V end lost 2 bases, the J end lost 8 bases, and 10 bases lay between the germline ends. The germline gives CDR1 MNHEY, CDR2 SVGEGT. The CDR3 loop is CASSYTRQDSPLHF. The DNA for the CDR3 is TGTGCCAGCAGTTACACCCGACAGGATTCACCCCTCCACTTT.

This chain connects TRBV6-5 to TRBJ1-2; D is possibly TRBD1 (6 bases). The CDR3 has 12 residues. With 8 bases removed from V and 2 bases from J, the gap between germline ends came to 9 bases. CDR1 MNHEY and CDR2 SVGAGI come from the germline V gene. CDR3 residues: CASLDRNYGYTF. CDR3 bases: TGTGCCAGCCTCGACAGGAACTATGGCTACACCTTC.

The J gene is TRBJ1-1, the V gene TRBV6-5, with 9 bases identical to TRBD1. This CDR3 has 14 amino acids. CDR1 and CDR2 (germline): MNHEY, SVGAGI. The V gene end was trimmed by 8 bases and the J gene end by 11 bases; junction bases not matched to a gene: 15. The DNA of the CDR3 is TGTGCCAGCGGGTTGCGGGACAGGGCGCAGGTTGCTTTCTTT. It translates to CASGLRDRAQVAFF.

V usage is TRBV7-9 and J usage is TRBJ1-2, with D possibly being TRBD1 (6 bases). This CDR3 spans 12 amino acids. The germline V and J ends were trimmed by 5 bases and 8 bases, with 12 bases remaining between them. Germline CDR1 reads SEHNR; CDR2 reads FQNEAQ (reference sequence). CDR3 residues: CASSIQGWGYTF. The CDR3, as DNA: TGTGCCAGCAGCATACAGGGATGGGGCTACACCTTC.

This chain joins TRBV18 and TRBJ2-5; D unclear. The V gene's germline CDR1 is KGHSH and CDR2 LQKENI. The V end lost 3 bases, the J end lost 5 bases, and 7 bases lay between the germline ends. CDR3 length equals 12 residues. The CDR3 sequence is CASSPPEETQYF. The CDR3 nucleotides read TGTGCCAGCTCACCGCCGGAGGAGACCCAGTACTTC.

V is TRBV7-9 and J is TRBJ2-7; D is ambiguous. This CDR3 comprises 10 residues. The V end lost 4 bases, the J end lost 7 bases, and 5 bases lay between the germline ends. CDR1 SEHNR and CDR2 FQNEAQ come from the germline V gene (reference sequence). CDR3 in DNA: TGTGCCAGCAGCTCTAAAGAGCAGTACTTC. Translated, it gives CASSSKEQYF. Drawing the rest from reference TRBV7-9 and TRBJ2-7, the complete variable domain is DTGVSQNPRHKITKRGQNVTFRCDPISEHNRLYWYRQTLGQGPEFLTYFQNEAQLEKSRLLSDRFSAERPKGSFSTLEIQRTEQGDSAMYLCASSSKEQYFGPGTRLTVT.

V and J are TRBV29-1 and TRBJ1-4; 7 bases align to TRBD1. CDR1 and CDR2 (germline): SQVTM, ANQGSEA. V gave up 4 bases and J gave up 4 bases; unmatched junction bases: 6. This CDR3 is built from 14 residues. Here the CDR3 DNA reads TGCAGCGTTGCGGTACAGGGGATTAATGAAAAACTGTTTTTT. Encoded protein: CSVAVQGINEKLFF. Variable domain in full (rest from reference TRBV29-1 and TRBJ1-4): SAVISQKPSRDICQRGTSLTIQCQVDSQVTMMFWYRQQPGQSLTLIATANQGSEATYESGFVIDKFPISRPNLTFSTLTVSNMSPEDSSIYLCSVAVQGINEKLFFGSGTQLSVL.

This rearrangement joins TRBV6-1 to TRBJ2-3; possibly TRBD2 for D (7 bases). From germline, CDR1 is MNHNS and CDR2 SASEGT. The V end was cut by 2 bases, the J end by 0 bases, with 12 bases between. The CDR3 extends over 16 amino acids. The CDR3 reads CASSERRGGSTDTQYF. In DNA, the CDR3 is TGTGCCAGCAGTGAAAGGCGCGGGGGCAGCACAGATACGCAGTATTTT.

The CDR3 DNA reads TGTGCCAGCAGCCCGGACACGTTAAGAAACACCATATATTTT. Its protein is CASSPDTLRNTIYF. The chain recombines TRBV5-4 with TRBJ1-3, with D perhaps TRBD1 (5 bases). The V gene lost 4 bases and the J gene lost 5 bases, with 13 bases spanning the gap. The CDR3 runs 14 residues. The germline CDR1 and CDR2 sequences are SGHNT and YYREEE (reference sequence).